One T cell receptor beta chain is described in this entry. The identical CDR3 is also encoded by other nucleotide sequences in the sample. The sample comes from a study of shared clonotypes between healthy human individuals. Assay used: immunoSEQ multiplex PCR; TCRdb lists only in-frame clones, some missing. The sample lists roughly 2 million clones, 85% to 95% seen once, with 0.1% to 0.15% in the top ten. Germline V gene lookup returns CDR1 MNHEY and CDR2 SVGAGI. Trimming at V came to 6 bases and at J to 5 bases, leaving 5 bases not matched to a gene. This CDR3 is 13 amino acids long. This receptor was identified in a man younger than 35 in good health. The sequenced sample consisted of naive CD4+ T cells sorted from blood. Sample subset: CD45RA+ positively selected. The rearrangement links TRBV6-5 to TRBJ2-5; 8 nucleotides line up with TRBD2. In DNA, the CDR3 is TGTGCCAGCAGCCGCGGGGGGCGGGAGACCCAGTACTTC. Protein product: CASSRGGRETQYF.